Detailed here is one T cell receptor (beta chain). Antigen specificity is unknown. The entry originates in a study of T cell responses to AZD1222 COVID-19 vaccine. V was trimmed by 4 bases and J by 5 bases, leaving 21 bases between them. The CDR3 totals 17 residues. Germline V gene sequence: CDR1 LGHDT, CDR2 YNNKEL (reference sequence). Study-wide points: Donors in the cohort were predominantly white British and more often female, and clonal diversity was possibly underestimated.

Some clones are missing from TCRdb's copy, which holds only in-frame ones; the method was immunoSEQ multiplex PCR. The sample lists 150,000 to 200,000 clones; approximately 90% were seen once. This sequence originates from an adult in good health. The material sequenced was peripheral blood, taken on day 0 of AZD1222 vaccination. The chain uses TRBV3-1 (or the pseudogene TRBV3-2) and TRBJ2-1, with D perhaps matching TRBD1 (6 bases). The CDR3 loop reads CASSRAYRVGAHNEQFF. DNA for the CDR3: TGTGCCAGCAGCCGGGCATACAGGGTCGGCGCACACAATGAGCAGTTCTTC.